This T cell receptor beta chain was captured by sequencing in a study of CD8+CD57+ T cells in acquired aplastic anemia. The TCR beta profiling, which covered VDJ combination and CDR3 sequence, was carried out using genomic DNA as the template. TCRdb recomputed calls from the reads with MiXCR, one row per CDR3 protein. The table has 150,000 to 200,000 distinct CDR3 sequences, 40% to 55% seen once. Points on this clonotype: No antigen is known for it.

In patients chosen for sequencing, flow cytometry had shown CD8+CD57+ cell expansion. Severe acquired aplastic anemia was present in all patients. None of the patients had been given any therapy when their blood was sampled. The germline CDR1 and CDR2 sequences are MNHNS and SASEGT. The CDR3 extends over 17 amino acids. Trimming shortened V by 6 bases and J by 0 bases, and 20 bases separated the two germline ends. The study, taken as a whole, reports: About 30 was the count of CD8+ CDR3 sequences that patients shared with controls. Any difference that existed in CD8+ Simpson's diversity between patients and controls was not significant.

The V call is TRBV6-1, the J call TRBJ1-1; D might be TRBD1 (5 bases). This TCR was sampled from a human donor with aplastic anemia. The sequenced sample was sorted CD4+, CD8+, or CD8+CD57+ T cells (not recorded which) from PBMCs. The CDR3 spells CASSRDRGGTMNTEAFF. CDR3 in DNA: TGTGCCAGCAGCCGGGACCGGGGGGGGACTATGAACACTGAAGCTTTCTTT.